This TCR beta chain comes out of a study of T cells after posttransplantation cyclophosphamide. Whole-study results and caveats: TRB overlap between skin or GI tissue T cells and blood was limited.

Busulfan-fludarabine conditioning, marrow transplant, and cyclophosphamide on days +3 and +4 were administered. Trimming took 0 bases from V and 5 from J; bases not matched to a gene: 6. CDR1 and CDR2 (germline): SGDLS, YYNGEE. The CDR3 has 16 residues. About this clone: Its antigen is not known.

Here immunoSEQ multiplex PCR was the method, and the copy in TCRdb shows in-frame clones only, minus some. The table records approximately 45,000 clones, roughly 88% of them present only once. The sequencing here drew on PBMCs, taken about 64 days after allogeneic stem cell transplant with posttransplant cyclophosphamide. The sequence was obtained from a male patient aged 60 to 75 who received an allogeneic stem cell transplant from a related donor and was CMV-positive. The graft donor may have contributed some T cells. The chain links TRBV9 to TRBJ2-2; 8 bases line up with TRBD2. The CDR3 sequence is CASSVASGGQTGELFF. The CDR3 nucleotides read TGTGCCAGCAGCGTAGCGTCGGGGGGGCAGACCGGGGAGCTGTTTTTT.